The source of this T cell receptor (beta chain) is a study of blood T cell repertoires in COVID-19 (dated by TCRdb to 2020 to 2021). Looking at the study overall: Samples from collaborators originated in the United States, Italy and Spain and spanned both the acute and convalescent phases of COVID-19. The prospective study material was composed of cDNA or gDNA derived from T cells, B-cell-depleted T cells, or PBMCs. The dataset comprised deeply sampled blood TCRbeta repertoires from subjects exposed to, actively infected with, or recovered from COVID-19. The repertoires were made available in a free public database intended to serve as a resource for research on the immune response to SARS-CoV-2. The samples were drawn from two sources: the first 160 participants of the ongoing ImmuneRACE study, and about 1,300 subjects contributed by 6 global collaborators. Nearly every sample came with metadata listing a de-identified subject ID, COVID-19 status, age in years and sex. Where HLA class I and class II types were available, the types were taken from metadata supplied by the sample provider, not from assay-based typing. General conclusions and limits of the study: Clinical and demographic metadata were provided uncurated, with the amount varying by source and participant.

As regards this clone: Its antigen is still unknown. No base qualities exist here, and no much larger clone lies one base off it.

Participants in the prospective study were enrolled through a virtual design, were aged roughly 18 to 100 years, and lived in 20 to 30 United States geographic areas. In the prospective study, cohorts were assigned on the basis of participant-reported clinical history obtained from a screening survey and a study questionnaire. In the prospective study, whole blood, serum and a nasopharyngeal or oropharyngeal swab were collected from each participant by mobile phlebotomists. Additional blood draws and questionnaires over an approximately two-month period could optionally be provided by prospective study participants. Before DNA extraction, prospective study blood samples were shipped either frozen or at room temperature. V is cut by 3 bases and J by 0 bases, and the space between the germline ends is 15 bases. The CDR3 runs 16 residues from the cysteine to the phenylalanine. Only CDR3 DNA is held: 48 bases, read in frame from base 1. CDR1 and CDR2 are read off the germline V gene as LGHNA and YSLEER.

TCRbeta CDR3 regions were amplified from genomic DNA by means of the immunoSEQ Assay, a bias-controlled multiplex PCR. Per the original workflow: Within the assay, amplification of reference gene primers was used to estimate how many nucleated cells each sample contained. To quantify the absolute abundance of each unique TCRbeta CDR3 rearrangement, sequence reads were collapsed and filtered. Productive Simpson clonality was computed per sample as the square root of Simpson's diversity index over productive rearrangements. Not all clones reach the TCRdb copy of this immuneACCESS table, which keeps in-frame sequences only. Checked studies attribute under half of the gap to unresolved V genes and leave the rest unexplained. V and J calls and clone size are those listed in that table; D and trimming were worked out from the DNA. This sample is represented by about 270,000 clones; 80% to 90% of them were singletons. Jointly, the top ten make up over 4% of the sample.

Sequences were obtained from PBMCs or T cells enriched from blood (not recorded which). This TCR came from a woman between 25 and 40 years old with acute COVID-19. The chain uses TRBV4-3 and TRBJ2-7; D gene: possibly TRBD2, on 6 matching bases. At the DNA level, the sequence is TGCGCCAGCAGCCATCATAGCGGAGCGAGCTCCTACGAGCAGTACTTC. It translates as CASSHHSGASSYEQYF.